This is a list of T cell receptor beta chains from one sample in a study of blood T cell repertoires in COVID-19. The protocol was immunoSEQ multiplex PCR, while the TCRdb copy is restricted to in-frame clones and leaves out a portion. This sample carries about 400,000 clones, about nine tenths of them seen once, and the ten largest clones take 1.7%. The sequenced sample was PBMCs or T cells enriched from blood (not recorded which). The receptors derive from a woman aged 25 to 39 who had recovered from COVID-19. Each CDR3 is given with its conserved first and last residue. D genes are given only for firm matches. Where a row states a size, it is once, few, many or the class of an expanded clone; other rows omit it.

d_call clone_size j_call v_call cdr3_aa cdr3_nt
TRBD1 - TRBJ2-5 TRBV6-1 CASSEELQGASGTQYF TGTGCCAGCAGTGAAGAGTTGCAGGGGGCCAGTGGGACCCAGTACTTC
TRBD1 - TRBJ2-5 TRBV4-1 CASSQSQGAWETQYF TGCGCCAGCAGCCAGTCCCAGGGGGCATGGGAGACCCAGTACTTC
- - TRBJ2-7 TRBV6-5 CASSYSSIYEQYF TGTGCCAGCAGTTACTCGAGCATCTACGAGCAGTACTTC
- - TRBJ1-5 TRBV5-1 CASSLSGSNQPQHF TGCGCCAGCAGCTTGTCCGGTAGCAATCAGCCCCAGCATTTT
TRBD1 - TRBJ1-1 TRBV29-1 CSVNKGQLNTEAFF TGCAGCGTTAACAAGGGACAGCTGAACACTGAAGCTTTCTTT
- - TRBJ1-5 TRBV15 CATSRGAGGQLSNQPQHF TGTGCCACCAGCAGAGGGGCGGGTGGGCAATTGAGCAATCAGCCCCAGCATTTT
- - TRBJ1-6 TRBV5-1 CASSLEQNNSPLHF TGCGCCAGCAGCTTGGAACAGAATAATTCACCCCTCCACTTT
- - TRBJ2-7 TRBV6-2/TRBV6-3 CASSYHRTYEQYF TGTGCCAGCAGTTACCACAGAACTTACGAGCAGTACTTC
- - TRBJ1-2 TRBV28 CASSFSPGRGGYTF TGTGCCAGCAGTTTTTCCCCGGGGAGGGGAGGCTACACCTTC
- few TRBJ2-7 TRBV30 CAWGRTVGEQYF TGTGCCTGGGGAAGGACAGTGGGCGAGCAGTACTTC
TRBD1 - TRBJ1-5 TRBV7-9 CASSFSGGANQPQHF TGTGCCAGCAGCTTTTCAGGGGGCGCGAATCAGCCCCAGCATTTT
TRBD1 - TRBJ1-1 TRBV28 CASSLSPRGFGRNTEAFF TGTGCCAGCAGTTTAAGCCCCAGGGGGTTTGGGAGGAACACTGAAGCTTTCTTT
- - TRBJ1-6 TRBV4-1 CASSQVAGNSPLHF TGCGCCAGCAGCCAAGTCGCCGGGAATTCACCCCTCCACTTT
TRBD1 - TRBJ1-5 TRBV18 CASSPPTGDQPQHF TGTGCCAGCTCACCACCGACAGGGGATCAGCCCCAGCATTTT
TRBD1 - TRBJ2-1 TRBV7-3 CASSSETGGYNEQFF TGTGCCAGCAGCTCCGAGACAGGGGGCTACAATGAGCAGTTCTTC